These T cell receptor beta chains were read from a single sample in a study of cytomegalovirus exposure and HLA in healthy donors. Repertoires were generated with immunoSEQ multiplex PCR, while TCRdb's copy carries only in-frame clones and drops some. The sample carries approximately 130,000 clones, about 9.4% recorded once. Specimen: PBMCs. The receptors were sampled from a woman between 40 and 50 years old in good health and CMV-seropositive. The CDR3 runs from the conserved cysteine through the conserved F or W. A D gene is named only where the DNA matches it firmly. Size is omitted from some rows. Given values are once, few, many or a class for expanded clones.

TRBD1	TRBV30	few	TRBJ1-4	CAWNRGFETNEKLFF	TGTGCCTGGAACAGGGGCTTTGAAACTAATGAAAAACTGTTTTTT
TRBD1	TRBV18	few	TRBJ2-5	CASSPLTGGETQYF	TGTGCCAGCTCACCACTGACAGGGGGCGAGACCCAGTACTTC
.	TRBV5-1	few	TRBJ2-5	CASSLAPQETQYF	TGCGCCAGCAGCTTGGCCCCTCAAGAGACCCAGTACTTC
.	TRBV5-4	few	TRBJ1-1	CASNPGGYTEAFF	TGTGCCAGCAACCCTGGGGGGTACACTGAAGCTTTCTTT
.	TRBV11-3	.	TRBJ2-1	CASSLRATAIEQFF	TGTGCCAGCAGTCTCCGGGCGACAGCAATTGAGCAGTTCTTC
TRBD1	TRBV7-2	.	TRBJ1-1	CASSLGWTGGYPEAFF	TGTGCCAGCAGCTTAGGCTGGACAGGGGGCTACCCTGAAGCTTTCTTT
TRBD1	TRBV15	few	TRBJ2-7	CATSRDRTGDEQYF	TGTGCCACCAGCAGAGATAGGACAGGGGACGAGCAGTACTTC
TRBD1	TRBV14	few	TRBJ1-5	CASSIPGTGEQHF	TGTGCCAGCAGCATACCCGGGACAGGGGAACAGCATTTT
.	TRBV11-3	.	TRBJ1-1	CASSSTSTEAFF	TGTGCCAGCAGCTCCACAAGTACTGAAGCTTTCTTT
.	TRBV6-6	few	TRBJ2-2	CASSFGQGELFF	TGTGCCAGCAGCTTCGGACAGGGGGAGCTGTTTTTT
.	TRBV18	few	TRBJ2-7	CASSPPLGQTYEQYF	TGTGCCAGCTCACCACCTTTAGGACAGACATACGAGCAGTACTTC
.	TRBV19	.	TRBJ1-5	CASSASFGGLGNQPQHF	TGTGCCAGTAGTGCCAGCTTCGGGGGTCTTGGCAATCAGCCCCAGCATTTT
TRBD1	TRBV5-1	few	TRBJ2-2	CASSLTGVLLFTGELFF	TGCGCCAGCAGCCTGACAGGGGTCTTACTTTTCACCGGGGAGCTGTTTTTT
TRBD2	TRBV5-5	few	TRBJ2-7	CASSSGGIPYEQYF	TGTGCCAGCAGCTCCGGGGGGATCCCCTACGAGCAGTACTTC
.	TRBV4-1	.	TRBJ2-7	CASSLRESTYEQYF	TGCGCCAGCAGCCTCCGGGAAAGTACCTACGAGCAGTACTTC
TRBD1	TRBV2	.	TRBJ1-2	CASSEATGNYGYTF	TGTGCCAGCAGTGAAGCGACAGGGAACTATGGCTACACCTTC
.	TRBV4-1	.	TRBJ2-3	CASSQARGASTDTQYF	TGCGCCAGCAGCCAAGCCCGGGGGGCCTCTACAGATACGCAGTATTTT
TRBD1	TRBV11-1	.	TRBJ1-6	CASSFNGQGYNSPLHF	TGTGCCAGCAGCTTCAATGGACAGGGTTATAATTCACCCCTCCACTTT
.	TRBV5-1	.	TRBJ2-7	CASSSTYEQYF	TGCGCCAGCAGCTCCACCTACGAGCAGTACTTC
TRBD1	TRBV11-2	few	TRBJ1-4	CASSPDRAREKLFF	TGTGCCAGCAGCCCGGACAGGGCACGGGAAAAACTGTTTTTT
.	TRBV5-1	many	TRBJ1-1	CASSLTTGSTEAFF	TGCGCCAGCAGCTTAACAACAGGGAGCACTGAAGCTTTCTTT
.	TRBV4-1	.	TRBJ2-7	CASGLTSEQYF	TGCGCCAGCGGACTGACCTCCGAGCAGTACTTC
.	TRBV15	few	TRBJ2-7	CATSKGVSSGSYEQYF	TGTGCCACCAGCAAGGGGGTGAGCTCAGGGTCCTACGAGCAGTACTTC
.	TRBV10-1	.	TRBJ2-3	CASSEGRGPDTQYF	TGCGCCAGCAGTGAGGGCAGGGGTCCAGATACGCAGTATTTT
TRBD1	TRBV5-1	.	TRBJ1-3	CASSLQGVGNTIYF	TGCGCCAGCAGCCTCCAGGGGGTAGGAAACACCATATATTTT
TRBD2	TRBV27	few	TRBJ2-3	CASRRWLAGGSTDTQYF	TGTGCCAGCAGGAGGTGGCTCGCGGGGGGTAGCACAGATACGCAGTATTTT
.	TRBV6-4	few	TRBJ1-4	CASRPDRGEKLFF	TGTGCCAGCAGGCCGGACCGAGGGGAAAAACTGTTTTTT
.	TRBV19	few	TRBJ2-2	CASRGQNTGELFF	TGTGCCAGTAGGGGACAGAACACCGGGGAGCTGTTTTTT
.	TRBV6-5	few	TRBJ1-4	CASSYSGQGSNEKLFF	TGTGCCAGCAGTTACTCGGGGCAGGGTTCTAATGAAAAACTGTTTTTT
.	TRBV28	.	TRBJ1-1	CASSFDSLAFF	TGTGCCAGCAGTTTCGACAGCTTGGCTTTCTTT
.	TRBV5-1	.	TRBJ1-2	CASSLAGSANYGYTF	TGCGCCAGCAGCTTGGCCGGGTCGGCCAACTATGGCTACACCTTC
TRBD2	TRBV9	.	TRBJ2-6	CASSVRRGSSGANVLTF	TGTGCCAGCAGCGTAAGGCGGGGGAGCTCTGGGGCCAACGTCCTGACTTTC
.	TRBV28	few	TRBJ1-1	CASSLGAPTNMNTEAFF	TGTGCCAGCAGTTTGGGGGCCCCCACTAACATGAACACTGAAGCTTTCTTT
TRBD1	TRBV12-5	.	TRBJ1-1	CASGRLGQDYTEAFF	TGTGCTAGTGGACGGTTGGGACAGGACTACACTGAAGCTTTCTTT
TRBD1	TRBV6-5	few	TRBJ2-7	CASSRQGDEQYF	TGTGCCAGCAGCAGACAGGGAGACGAGCAGTACTTC
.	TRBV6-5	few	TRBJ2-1	CASRAGTYNEQFF	TGTGCCAGCAGAGCCGGGACCTACAATGAGCAGTTCTTC
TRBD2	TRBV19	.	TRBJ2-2	CASSIKAGLAGDTGELFF	TGTGCCAGTAGTATTAAAGCGGGATTAGCGGGAGACACCGGGGAGCTGTTTTTT
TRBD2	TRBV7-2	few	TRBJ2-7	CASSLRTSGTYEQYF	TGTGCCAGCAGCCTAAGGACTAGCGGAACCTACGAGCAGTACTTC
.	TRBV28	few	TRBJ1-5	CAIERPRGGGNQPQHF	TGTGCCATCGAGAGGCCGAGGGGAGGAGGCAATCAGCCCCAGCATTTT
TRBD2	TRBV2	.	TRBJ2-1	CASSGSGGASYNEQFF	TGTGCCAGCAGTGGTAGCGGGGGGGCGTCCTACAATGAGCAGTTCTTC
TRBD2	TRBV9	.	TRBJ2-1	CASSPEVSGGPQQFF	TGTGCCAGCAGCCCAGAGGTTAGCGGGGGGCCTCAGCAGTTCTTC
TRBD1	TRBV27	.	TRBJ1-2	CASSLAPTGNYGYTF	TGTGCCAGCAGTTTAGCCCCGACAGGGAACTATGGCTACACCTTC
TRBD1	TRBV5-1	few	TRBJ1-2	CASSLEGGGYGYPF	TGCGCCAGCAGCTTGGAAGGGGGCGGATATGGCTACCCCTTC